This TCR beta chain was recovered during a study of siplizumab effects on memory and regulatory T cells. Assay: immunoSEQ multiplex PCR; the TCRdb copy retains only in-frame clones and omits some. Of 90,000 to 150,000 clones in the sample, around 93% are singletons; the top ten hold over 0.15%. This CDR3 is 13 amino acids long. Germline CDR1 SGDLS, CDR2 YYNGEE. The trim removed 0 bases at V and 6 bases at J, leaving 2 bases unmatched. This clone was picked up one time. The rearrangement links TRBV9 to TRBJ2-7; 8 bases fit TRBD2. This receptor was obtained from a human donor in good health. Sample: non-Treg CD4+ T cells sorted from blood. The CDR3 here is CASSVDGRVEQYF. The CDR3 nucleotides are TGTGCCAGCAGCGTAGACGGGAGGGTCGAGCAGTACTTC.